This TCR beta chain was identified during a study of T cells after yellow fever vaccination. Study-level background: Researchers used SMART-Seq v4 Ultra Low Input to prepare fractions that had low cell numbers. Broader study findings: A large majority of primary-vaccination clones showed up again after the booster (96% CD4, 85% to 90% CD8). Contaminants from the bulk population, in the form of abundant clonotypes, could be found in FACS-sorted repertoires. Overlap between CD4 and CD8 compartments was detected for a small share of clonotypes.

The CDR3 loop spans 15 amino acids. Trimming pared 6 bases from V and 5 bases from J, leaving 19 bases between. Germline lookup yields CDR1 SEHNR and CDR2 FQNEAQ (reference sequence). TCRdb redid the calling of the 5' RACE reads with MiXCR, one entry per CDR3 protein. The data contain about 220,000 distinct CDR3 sequences, 2.5% to 3.5% of them singletons. Only a few counts were recorded for this clonotype. Its antigen is unknown. The sample in question was CD4+ T cells sorted from PBMCs, obtained 10 days after the yellow fever booster vaccination. This chain links TRBV7-9 with TRBJ1-1, with D hard to call. The receptor was derived from a man younger than 35 who received the YFV17D yellow fever vaccine. CDR3 amino acids: CASSPGGGRRTEAFF. The CDR3 nucleotides read TGTGCCAGCAGTCCAGGAGGAGGCAGAAGAACTGAAGCTTTCTTT.